Following are 19 T cell receptor beta chains from one sample sequenced in a study of cytotoxic CD8 clonotypes in ibrutinib-treated CLL. Profiled with immunoSEQ multiplex PCR; TCRdb holds only in-frame clones, not every one. Here the sample spans approximately 190,000 clones, roughly three quarters being singletons. The sequenced sample was PBMCs, obtained after 12 months of ibrutinib treatment. The receptors were sampled from a human donor with chronic lymphocytic leukemia.

This chain uses TRBV21-1 with TRBJ1-2. TRBV21-1 is a known pseudogene. This CDR3 spans 16 amino acids. DNA of the CDR3: TGTGCCAGCAGCAAAGAGCGGTACCGAGGGAACTATGGCTACACCTTC. It encodes CASSKERYRGNYGYTF.

This clone is a singleton in its sample. The rearrangement uses TRBV27 and TRBJ1-2; D is uncertain. Germline V gives CDR1 MNHEY, CDR2 SMNVEV (reference sequence). Between the trimmed V and J ends, which lost 0 bases and 2 bases, there was a span of 4 bases. The CDR3 has 13 residues. The CDR3 DNA follows: TGTGCCAGCAGTTTATCCCCGAACTATGGCTACACCTTC. It is translated as CASSLSPNYGYTF.

The genes are TRBV28 and TRBJ1-4; D is ambiguous. Germline CDR1 and CDR2: MDHEN and SYDVKM. This CDR3 is 15 amino acids long. Trimming took 2 bases from V and 2 from J, leaving 9 bases between them. The CDR3 spells CASSLGQITNEKLFF. CDR3 nucleotide sequence: TGTGCCAGCAGTTTAGGGCAGATTACTAATGAAAAACTGTTTTTT.

This clone appeared a single time. The chain employs TRBV18 and TRBJ2-7; D might be TRBD1 (6 bases). CDR1 and CDR2 from the germline V gene are KGHSH and LQKENI. The CDR3 sequence is 16 residues long. V lost 0 bases and J lost 2, with 14 bases in between. In DNA form, the CDR3 reads TGTGCCAGCTCACCACCGATCTCCAGGGGAGCCTACGAGCAGTACTTC. This sequence encodes CASSPPISRGAYEQYF. The full variable domain, in which reference TRBV18 and TRBJ2-7 provide the parts outside the CDR3, is NAGVMQNPRHLVRRRGQEARLRCSPMKGHSHVYWYRQLPEEGLKFMVYLQKENIIDESGMPKERFSAEFPKEGPSILRIQQVVRGDSAAYFCASSPPISRGAYEQYFGPGTRLTVT.

This clone appeared once. This sample also contains other DNA sequences that code for the same CDR3. V gene TRBV18 combines with J gene TRBJ1-1, with D uncertain. This CDR3 is built from 13 residues. Germline V gene data show CDR1 as KGHSH and CDR2 as LQKENI. Between the trimmed V and J ends, which lost 3 bases and 0 bases, there was a span of 5 bases. DNA for the CDR3: TGTGCCAGCTCACCCGGTATGAACACTGAAGCTTTCTTT. Translated: CASSPGMNTEAFF.

The chain joins TRBV18 to TRBJ2-7; perhaps D is TRBD1 or TRBD2 (6 bases each). CDR1 and CDR2 from the germline V gene are KGHSH and LQKENI. V lost 1 base and J lost 0, with 25 bases in between. CDR3 length: 20 amino acids. The CDR3 loop reads CASSPLPPGARSSISYEQYF. CDR3 in DNA: TGTGCCAGCTCACCACTGCCCCCGGGGGCGAGGAGCTCCATCTCCTACGAGCAGTACTTC.

The chain uses TRBV10-2 and TRBJ2-2; TRBD2 matches 9 bases. Trimming took 9 bases from V and 7 from J; bases not matched to a gene: 18. This CDR3 has 17 residues. Germline CDR1 WSHSY, CDR2 SAAADI. The CDR3 region is CASAGGSGRGGVGELFF. CDR3 DNA: TGCGCCAGTGCCGGAGGTAGCGGGAGAGGAGGGGTCGGGGAGCTGTTTTTT.

The chain combines TRBV6-6 with TRBJ2-1; possibly TRBD2 for D (5 bases). V lost 4 bases and J 0 bases, leaving 10 bases between the germline ends. From germline, CDR1 is MNHNY and CDR2 SVGAGI (reference sequence). The CDR3 is 15 amino acids. The CDR3 nucleotides read TGTGCCAGCAGTTTTTCGGGGAGCTCCTACAATGAGCAGTTCTTC. Amino acids: CASSFSGSSYNEQFF.

The V call is TRBV7-9, the J call TRBJ1-2; a weak D match, TRBD1 (5 bases). Per germline, CDR1 SEHNR and CDR2 FQNEAQ (reference sequence). The CDR3 contains 16 residues. Trimming took off 1 base at V and 8 bases at J, with 20 bases between the two ends. The CDR3, as DNA: TGTGCCAGCAGCTTAGGCCTCAGGGCTATAGGTTTGGGCTACACCTTC. This codes for CASSLGLRAIGLGYTF.

V is TRBV19 and J is TRBJ2-7; D unclear. The CDR3 runs 12 residues. V was trimmed by 1 base and J by 3 bases, leaving 4 bases between them. Germline-derived CDR1 and CDR2 are LNHDA and SQIVND (reference sequence). CDR3 in DNA: TGTGCCAGTAGTATAGGACGCTACGAGCAGTACTTC. Translation: CASSIGRYEQYF.

This chain uses TRBV29-1 with TRBJ1-4; D is uncertain. Germline CDR1 and CDR2: SQVTM and ANQGSEA. V was trimmed by 4 bases and J by 4 bases, leaving 10 bases between them. There are 13 residues in the CDR3. Here the CDR3 reads CSVVRTFNEKLFF. CDR3 coding DNA: TGCAGCGTTGTCAGGACTTTTAATGAAAAACTGTTTTTT.

The table lists this clone with a few counts. The V call is TRBV30, the J call TRBJ2-5, with no clear D. The CDR3 extends over 15 amino acids. The germline V gene has CDR1 GTSNPN and CDR2 SVGIG (reference sequence). V was pared by 2 bases and J by 0 bases, with 13 bases between. CDR3 protein: CAWSPSDWNQETQYF. The CDR3 nucleotides read TGTGCCTGGAGTCCCTCAGACTGGAACCAAGAGACCCAGTACTTC.

V is TRBV15 and J is TRBJ1-6; perhaps TRBD1 as D (6 bases). The germline V gene encodes CDR1 LNHNV and CDR2 YYDKDF (reference sequence). The V end was cut by 0 bases, the J end by 6 bases, with 9 bases between. This CDR3 is built from 15 residues. The CDR3 here is CATSRDRGVNSPLHF. In DNA form, the CDR3 reads TGTGCCACCAGCAGAGATAGGGGGGTTAATTCACCCCTCCACTTT.

The CDR3 region has the DNA TGTGCCAGCAGCAGGACAGGATCTCGGTCCTACGAGCAGTACTTC. Protein product: CASSRTGSRSYEQYF. The rearrangement uses TRBV5-4 and TRBJ2-7; 7 bases match TRBD1. This CDR3 region has 15 residues. From germline, CDR1 is SGHNT and CDR2 YYREEE (reference sequence). V was clipped by 4 bases and J by 1 base; unmatched bases: 8.

This chain joins TRBV28 and TRBJ2-5; D might be TRBD2 (5 bases). The CDR3 has 16 amino acids. Trimming pared 1 base from V and 5 bases from J, leaving 17 bases between. Germline V gene data show CDR1 as MDHEN and CDR2 as SYDVKM. The CDR3 loop is CASSLSGGLTWETQYF. In nucleotides, the CDR3 is TGTGCCAGCAGTTTATCGGGCGGGCTTACGTGGGAGACCCAGTACTTC.

The chain employs TRBV11-2 and TRBJ2-1; 9 bases are a match to TRBD2. V shed 6 bases and J 4 bases; nucleotides not matched to a gene: 7. In germline, CDR1 is SGHAT, CDR2 FQNNGV. The CDR3 length is 15 residues. CDR3 in amino acids: CASRPLAGPYNEQFF. The CDR3 bases are TGTGCCAGCAGGCCTCTAGCGGGACCTTACAATGAGCAGTTCTTC.

The rearrangement links TRBV15 to TRBJ1-2; TRBD1 might be the D (6 bases). V lost 5 bases, J lost 0 bases, and 16 bases lay in between. Germline CDR1 is LNHNV and CDR2 is YYDKDF (reference sequence). The CDR3 is 16 residues long. CDR3 nucleotides: TGTGCCACCAGCGTGGGACATTCACCGTCTAACTATGGCTACACCTTC. Its protein is CATSVGHSPSNYGYTF.

The chain uses TRBV4-1 and TRBJ2-3, with no clear D. The germline V gene encodes CDR1 MGHRA and CDR2 YSYEKL. The CDR3 contains 14 residues. V was clipped by 1 base and J by 0 bases, with 5 bases between them. The CDR3 spells CASSQVMSTDTQYF. Written as DNA, the CDR3 is TGCGCCAGCAGCCAAGTTATGAGCACAGATACGCAGTATTTT.

This sequence joins TRBV6-1 and TRBJ2-7, with unresolved D. V lost 0 bases to trimming and J lost 0 bases, with 3 bases between them. The CDR3 loop spans 13 amino acids. Germline-derived CDR1 and CDR2 are MNHNS and SASEGT. CDR3 amino acids: CASSEATSYEQYF. The CDR3 nucleotides read TGTGCCAGCAGTGAAGCTACCTCCTACGAGCAGTACTTC.